These 30 T cell receptor beta chains were sequenced from one sample in a study of a mutant IDH1 vaccine in newly diagnosed glioma (dated by TCRdb to about 2021). Their specific antigens are unknown. The library was made by the immunoSEQ multiplex PCR assay. Entries here come from immuneACCESS through TCRdb and include only in-frame sequences with V and J called. Some clones fail to appear in such tables; in the studies checked, an unresolved V gene covers under half of the shortfall, and the cause of the remainder is unknown. The sample table records 55,000 or so clones; 91% of these occur just once. The ten biggest clones cover under 2.5% of the sample. The sample's time point label, decoded: week 11, during vaccination. Each vaccine dose, consisting of 300 ug of a 20-mer mutant IDH1 peptide in Montanide, was administered subcutaneously with topical imiquimod. The source was PBMCs, collected from a glioma patient whose treatment included an IDH1 peptide vaccine. The source of these receptors is a man in his fifties or sixties with glioma.

The chain uses TRBV11-3 and TRBJ2-3; D gene unclear. V shed 4 bases and J shed 0 bases, with 17 bases lying between them. Germline V gene data show CDR1 as SGHNT and CDR2 as YENEEA. This CDR3 has 17 amino acids. The CDR3 DNA follows: TGTGCCAGCAGCTATGGTACTACAACCGCGAGCACAGATACGCAGTATTTT. Protein: CASSYGTTTASTDTQYF.

The J gene is TRBJ2-1, the V gene TRBV10-2; 8 nucleotides align to TRBD2. Germline CDR1 is WSHSY and CDR2 is SAAADI. V was clipped by 3 bases and J by 15 bases; unmatched bases: 7. This CDR3 has 12 residues. CDR3 region: CASSDRGGGPFF. The CDR3 DNA reads TGCGCCAGCAGTGACCGGGGGGGCGGTCCGTTCTTC.

The chain recombines TRBV7-2 with TRBJ1-2; perhaps TRBD1 as D (5 bases). Germline CDR1 is SGHTA and CDR2 is FQGNSA. The CDR3 runs 16 residues. V gave up 5 bases and J gave up 1 base, with 17 bases separating them. The CDR3 DNA reads TGTGCCAGCAGCCCGGGGGGGACGTTGGATAACTATGGCTACACCTTC. Translated, it gives CASSPGGTLDNYGYTF.

This sequence joins TRBV29-1 and TRBJ1-1, with no clear D. Germline values: CDR1 SQVTM, CDR2 ANQGSEA. CDR3 length: 12 amino acids. Trimming shortened V by 6 bases and J by 7 bases, and 15 bases separated the two germline ends. The CDR3 nucleotides read TGCAGCGTCCTAACTACCGCCCTTGAAGCTTTCTTT. Protein: CSVLTTALEAFF.

The V gene is TRBV7-9, the J gene TRBJ1-4; 8 bases are shared with TRBD1. V shed 2 bases, J shed 0 bases, and the junction held 8 bases outside the gene matches. CDR1 and CDR2 (germline): SEHNR, FQNEAQ (reference sequence). There are 18 residues in the CDR3. The CDR3 DNA is TGTGCCAGCAGCTTAACCCCAGGGGGCTCATCAACTAATGAAAAACTGTTTTTT. This encodes CASSLTPGGSSTNEKLFF.

The V call is TRBV30, the J call TRBJ2-1; D ambiguous. CDR3 length: 11 amino acids. With 3 bases removed from V and 10 bases from J, the gap between germline ends came to 10 bases. CDR1 is GTSNPN and CDR2 is SVGIG in the germline V gene (reference sequence). The CDR3 nucleotides are TGTGCCTGGAGGGGTCTCCGGGAGCAGTTCTTC. This translates into CAWRGLREQFF.

J is TRBJ2-2 and V is TRBV7-2, with D perhaps given as TRBD1 or TRBD2 (5 bases each). Deletions cut 4 bases from V and 4 bases from J, with 13 bases between. This CDR3 spans 15 amino acids. The V gene's germline CDR1 is SGHTA and CDR2 FQGNSA. In DNA form, the CDR3 reads TGTGCCAGCAGCTGGTCCGGGACGGGCACCGGGGAGCTGTTTTTT. Translating gives CASSWSGTGTGELFF.

The chain combines TRBV27 with TRBJ1-4; D not resolved. Germline V CDR1 and CDR2: MNHEY, SMNVEV (reference sequence). The length of the CDR3 is 13 residues. The V gene lost 3 bases and the J gene lost 5 bases, with 7 bases spanning the gap. The CDR3 coding sequence is TGTGCCAGCAGTTTCTTGGGGAATGAAAAACTGTTTTTT. Amino acids: CASSFLGNEKLFF.

The chain has TRBV7-6 and TRBJ2-7, with D perhaps matching TRBD2 (6 bases). The CDR3 consists of 15 residues. Trimming shortened V by 2 bases and J by 7 bases, and 18 bases separated the two germline ends. CDR1 SGHVS and CDR2 FNYEAQ come from the germline V gene. CDR3 sequence: CASSLSGFGLGEQYF. The DNA for the CDR3 is TGTGCCAGCAGCTTAAGCGGGTTTGGTCTGGGAGAGCAGTACTTC.

The chain employs TRBV5-1 and TRBJ1-4, with 10 nucleotides matching TRBD1. The CDR3 covers 18 residues. Per germline, CDR1 SGHRS and CDR2 YFSETQ. The J segment lost 0 bases and the V segment lost 5 bases, leaving 10 bases of the junction unmatched. This CDR3 is CASRHGTGDWATNEKLFF. The CDR3 bases are TGCGCCAGCAGACACGGGACAGGGGATTGGGCAACTAATGAAAAACTGTTTTTT.

This sequence joins TRBV18 and TRBJ2-1; TRBD1 agrees at 10 bases. The CDR3 length is 15 residues. Germline values: CDR1 KGHSH, CDR2 LQKENI. J lost 8 bases, V lost 3 bases, and 7 bases had no gene match. The CDR3 nucleotides read TGTGCCAGCTCACCCCCGGGACAGGGGTTGCATGAGCAGTTCTTC. It encodes CASSPPGQGLHEQFF.

The rearrangement uses TRBV18 and TRBJ2-4; tentatively, D is TRBD1 (5 bases). Germline CDR1 and CDR2: KGHSH and LQKENI. Trimming left V 2 bases short and J 3 bases short, with 11 bases between. The CDR3 totals 15 residues. The CDR3, as DNA: TGTGCCAGCTCACCAGGGGCCTCAGGCAAAAACATTCAGTACTTC. It specifies CASSPGASGKNIQYF.

CDR3 in DNA: TGTGCCAGCAGCCTAAAGACTAGCTCAGGGGCCTACGAGCAGTACTTC. This gives the protein CASSLKTSSGAYEQYF. This chain joins TRBV7-6 and TRBJ2-7; D possibly corresponds to TRBD2 (7 bases). The CDR3 spans 16 residues. Trimming took off 5 bases at V and 2 bases at J, with 19 bases between the two ends. The germline CDR1 and CDR2 sequences are SGHVS and FNYEAQ.

This chain uses TRBV5-5 with TRBJ1-4; 10 bases are shared with TRBD1. Per the germline V gene, CDR1 is SGHKS and CDR2 is YYEKEE (reference sequence). The V gene end was trimmed by 4 bases and the J gene end by 5 bases; junction bases not matched to a gene: 8. The CDR3 extends over 16 amino acids. The CDR3 sequence is CASSTSPGQGNEKLFF. CDR3 bases: TGTGCCAGCAGCACGTCCCCGGGACAGGGGAATGAAAAACTGTTTTTT.

V and J are TRBV19 and TRBJ2-3; a weak D match, TRBD1 (6 bases). Germline CDR1 is LNHDA and CDR2 is SQIVND (reference sequence). The length of the CDR3 is 15 residues. The ends were cut back, 7 bases at V and 4 bases at J, with 18 bases in the middle. CDR3 nucleotide sequence: TGTGCCAGTACTACAGCGCATTCAGGGGCAGATACGCAGTATTTT. Translation gives CASTTAHSGADTQYF.

The chain has TRBV18 and TRBJ1-1; D might be TRBD1 (6 bases). The CDR3 is 15 residues long. Germline CDR1 reads KGHSH; CDR2 reads LQKENI. The V end was cut by 0 bases, the J end by 7 bases, with 15 bases between. This CDR3 reads CASSPPSGRGGEAFF. In DNA form, the CDR3 reads TGTGCCAGCTCACCACCGTCAGGAAGAGGGGGTGAAGCTTTCTTT. The full variable domain, with the rest looked up from reference TRBV18 and TRBJ1-1, is NAGVMQNPRHLVRRRGQEARLRCSPMKGHSHVYWYRQLPEEGLKFMVYLQKENIIDESGMPKERFSAEFPKEGPSILRIQQVVRGDSAAYFCASSPPSGRGGEAFFGQGTRLTVV.

This chain connects TRBV19 to TRBJ1-3, with D perhaps TRBD1 (5 bases). V dropped 8 bases and J dropped 2 bases, with 19 bases sitting between them. The CDR3 runs 16 residues. Germline-derived CDR1 and CDR2 are LNHDA and SQIVND (reference sequence). The DNA of the CDR3 is TGTGCCAGTGGAGGGGTAGACAGAGGGCCTGGAAACACCATATATTTT. This gives the protein CASGGVDRGPGNTIYF.

The chain carries TRBV29-1 and TRBJ2-3; D unresolved. CDR1 is SQVTM, CDR2 ANQGSEA, per germline. The CDR3 is 17 amino acids. V dropped 1 base and J dropped 1 base, with 18 bases sitting between them. CDR3 nucleotide sequence: TGCAGCGTTGAAGGGGAACAGCCCCTTGTTGGCACAGATACGCAGTATTTT. This sequence encodes CSVEGEQPLVGTDTQYF.

This chain joins TRBV5-4 and TRBJ1-2, with 7 nucleotides matching TRBD1. V lost 3 bases to trimming and J lost 8 bases; unmatched junction nucleotides: 10. Germline lookup yields CDR1 SGHNT and CDR2 YYREEE (reference sequence). The CDR3 runs to 14 residues. For the CDR3, the DNA is TGTGCCAGCAGCTATCCTCCCGGGACAGAAGGCTACACCTTC. Amino acid sequence: CASSYPPGTEGYTF.

The CDR3: CASSDGLNTGELFF. The CDR3 bases are TGTGCCAGCAGTGACGGCCTTAACACCGGGGAGCTGTTTTTT. The chain has TRBV6-4 and TRBJ2-2, with D uncertain. V gave up 2 bases and J gave up 2 bases, with 6 bases separating them. This CDR3 comprises 14 residues. CDR1 and CDR2 from the germline V gene are MRHNA and SNTAGT.

Here the CDR3 DNA reads TGTGCCAGCAGCTTAGCGAGGGTTTCACCCCTCCACTTT. Its translation is CASSLARVSPLHF. The chain has TRBV7-9 and TRBJ1-6; D ambiguous. Trimming left V 0 bases short and J 9 bases short, with 6 bases between. Germline assignment: CDR1 SEHNR and CDR2 FQNEAQ (reference sequence). The CDR3 is 13 amino acids.

This rearrangement joins TRBV18 to TRBJ2-1; no reliable D call. V was cut by 0 bases and J by 12 bases, with 18 bases left in between. Looked up from germline, CDR1 is KGHSH and CDR2 is LQKENI. CDR3 length: 15 amino acids. The CDR3 DNA reads TGTGCCAGCTCACCACCGTTACAGAAGGGATGGGGGCAGTTCTTC. It is translated as CASSPPLQKGWGQFF.

The chain joins TRBV20-1 to TRBJ1-2; no clear D gene. The CDR3 extends over 11 amino acids. Germline CDR1 DFQATT, CDR2 SNEGSKA (reference sequence). Trimming took 6 bases from V and 4 from J, leaving 9 bases between them. CDR3 residues: CSAYRTYGYTF. CDR3 DNA sequence: TGCAGTGCATACAGAACCTATGGCTACACCTTC.

This clone was counted a few times. This chain links TRBV5-1 with TRBJ1-1; possible D gene TRBD1, 5 bases. Between the trimmed V and J ends, which lost 4 bases and 4 bases, there was a span of 14 bases. This CDR3 has 14 residues. Germline V gives CDR1 SGHRS, CDR2 YFSETQ. CDR3 in amino acids: CASSPGLGPTEAFF. The CDR3 DNA is TGCGCCAGCAGCCCCGGCCTGGGACCCACTGAAGCTTTCTTT.

This chain joins TRBV6-5 and TRBJ2-5, with a tentative D call TRBD2 (6 bases). CDR1 and CDR2 from the germline V gene are MNHEY and SVGAGI. The CDR3 totals 15 residues. Trimming left V 0 bases short and J 2 bases short, with 10 bases between. In DNA, the CDR3 is TGTGCCAGCAGTTACTCGTTGCGGGGACAAGAGACCCAGTACTTC. This encodes CASSYSLRGQETQYF.

The table lists this clone with a few counts. The gene calls are TRBV7-9 and TRBJ2-3; 8 bases match TRBD1. The V gene's germline CDR1 is SEHNR and CDR2 FQNEAQ (reference sequence). With V trimmed by 5 bases and J by 1 base, 8 bases remained unmatched. The CDR3 is 16 residues long. The CDR3 nucleotides read TGTGCCAGCAGCCCCCCGGGGGACAGGCGCACAGATACGCAGTATTTT. Residues: CASSPPGDRRTDTQYF.

This rearrangement joins TRBV7-6 to TRBJ1-5; 8 nucleotides align to TRBD1. After removal of 5 bases from V and 6 bases from J, the junction contained 6 bases not matched to a gene. CDR3 size: 14 residues. Germline-derived CDR1 and CDR2 are SGHVS and FNYEAQ. CDR3 sequence: CASSADRGGQPQHF. CDR3 nucleotides: TGTGCCAGCAGCGCAGACAGGGGCGGTCAGCCCCAGCATTTT. Looking up the rest from reference TRBV7-6 and TRBJ1-5 gives the full variable domain: GAGVSQSPRYKVTKRGQDVALRCDPISGHVSLYWYRQALGQGPEFLTYFNYEAQQDKSGLPNDRFSAERPEGSISTLTIQRTEQRDSAMYRCASSADRGGQPQHFGDGTRLSIL.

The chain recombines TRBV27 with TRBJ2-5; a weak D match, TRBD2 (5 bases). CDR1 MNHEY and CDR2 SMNVEV come from the germline V gene (reference sequence). Trimming stripped 3 bases from V and 7 bases from J, with 12 bases between. CDR3 length: 13 residues. The CDR3 spells CASSLGPRGTQYF. The DNA of the CDR3 is TGTGCCAGCAGTTTGGGCCCCCGGGGGACCCAGTACTTC.

The V call is TRBV13, the J call TRBJ2-7, with 14 bases aligning to TRBD2. The length of the CDR3 is 19 residues. Germline CDR1 PRHDT, CDR2 FYEKMQ (reference sequence). Germline trimming cut 4 bases from V and 2 bases from J; bases unmatched to any gene: 13. The CDR3 nucleotides read TGTGCCAGCAGCTCCGCCGGGACTAGCGGGGGACGCTATACCTACGAGCAGTACTTC. This gives the protein CASSSAGTSGGRYTYEQYF.

The genes are TRBV6-1 and TRBJ1-5; 7 nucleotides align to TRBD1. The trim removed 0 bases at V and 0 bases at J, leaving 8 bases unmatched. Germline CDR1 reads MNHNS; CDR2 reads SASEGT. CDR3 length: 18 residues. The CDR3 coding sequence is TGTGCCAGCAGTGAAGCCCCCGACAGGGCGTATAGCAATCAGCCCCAGCATTTT. Its translation: CASSEAPDRAYSNQPQHF.